This TCR beta chain is from a study of CD8 T cells in Susac syndrome. From blood CD8+ and CD4+ T cells, the TCR beta chain was sequenced. Controls matched for age and sex were healthy donors. Negative isolation was applied to CD8+ and CD4+ T cells, and FACS enrichment was applied to TEMRA cells. Random hexamers were used to reverse transcribe roughly 0.45 to 1 ug of RNA. TCR beta CDR3 was amplified by immunoSEQ covering 54 Vbeta and 13 Jbeta. TCRdb recomputed calls from the immunoSEQ multiplex PCR reads with MiXCR, one row per CDR3 protein. The top ten clones hold about 0.1% of a sample with about 200,000 distinct CDR3 sequences, roughly 92% of them seen once. V lost 3 bases and J 11 bases, leaving 13 bases between the germline ends. The CDR3 has 12 amino acids.

This receptor was identified in a human donor in good health. The sequencing input was CD4+ T cells from PBMCs. V gene TRBV12-3 or TRBV12-4 combines with J gene TRBJ1-1; D remains unclear. The CDR3 DNA reads TGTGCCAGCAGTTTTGATTGGCGTCGGGCTTTCTTT. Its protein product is CASSFDWRRAFF.